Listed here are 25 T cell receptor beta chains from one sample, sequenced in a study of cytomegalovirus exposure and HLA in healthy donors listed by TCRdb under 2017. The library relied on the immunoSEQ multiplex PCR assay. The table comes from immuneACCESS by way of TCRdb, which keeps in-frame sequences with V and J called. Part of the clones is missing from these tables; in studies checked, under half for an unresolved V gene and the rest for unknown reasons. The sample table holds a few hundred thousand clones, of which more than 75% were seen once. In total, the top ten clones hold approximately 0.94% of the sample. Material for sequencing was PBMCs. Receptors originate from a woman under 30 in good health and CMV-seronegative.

The CDR3 is CASRRDGLSYEQYF. The CDR3 region has the DNA TGTGCCAGCCGGCGGGACGGACTTTCCTACGAGCAGTACTTC. This chain uses TRBV28 with TRBJ2-7, with D maybe TRBD2 (6 bases). Trimming removed 8 bases from V and 1 base from J, with 15 bases in between. CDR3 length: 14 residues. Germline V gene data show CDR1 as MDHEN and CDR2 as SYDVKM.

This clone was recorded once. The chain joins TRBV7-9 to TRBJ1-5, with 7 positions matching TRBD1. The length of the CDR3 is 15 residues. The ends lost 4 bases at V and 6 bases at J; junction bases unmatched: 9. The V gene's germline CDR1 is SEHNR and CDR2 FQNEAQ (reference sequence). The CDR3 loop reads CASSSDRAVGQPQHF. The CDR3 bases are TGTGCCAGCAGCTCCGACAGGGCCGTGGGTCAGCCCCAGCATTTT.

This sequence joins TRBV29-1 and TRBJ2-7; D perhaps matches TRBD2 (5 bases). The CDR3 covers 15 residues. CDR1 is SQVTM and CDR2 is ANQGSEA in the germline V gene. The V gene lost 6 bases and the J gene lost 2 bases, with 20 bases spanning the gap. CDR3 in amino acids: CSVGGSGYRPYEQYF. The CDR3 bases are TGCAGCGTAGGCGGCTCGGGGTATCGGCCCTACGAGCAGTACTTC.

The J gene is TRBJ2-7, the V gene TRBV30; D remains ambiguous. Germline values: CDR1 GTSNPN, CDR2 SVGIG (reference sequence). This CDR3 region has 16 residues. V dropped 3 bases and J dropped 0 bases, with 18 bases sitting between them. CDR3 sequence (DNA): TGTGCCTGGAGCGTTGACTCCGTGGCCCCCTCCTACGAGCAGTACTTC. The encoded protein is CAWSVDSVAPSYEQYF.

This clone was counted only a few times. The CDR3 bases are TGTGCCTGGAGTTCCTTGGGCTCACCCCTCCACTTT. Translating it yields CAWSSLGSPLHF. The chain joins TRBV30 to TRBJ1-6, with unresolved D. The CDR3 has 12 residues. In germline, CDR1 is GTSNPN, CDR2 SVGIG (reference sequence). The ends were cut back, 2 bases at V and 10 bases at J, with 9 bases in the middle. The variable domain in full, with the rest retrieved from reference TRBV30 and TRBJ1-6, is SQTIHQWPATLVQPVGSPLSLECTVEGTSNPNLYWYRQAAGRGLQLLFYSVGIGQISSEVPQNLSASRPQDRQFILSSKKLLLSDSGFYLCAWSSLGSPLHFGNGTRLTVT.

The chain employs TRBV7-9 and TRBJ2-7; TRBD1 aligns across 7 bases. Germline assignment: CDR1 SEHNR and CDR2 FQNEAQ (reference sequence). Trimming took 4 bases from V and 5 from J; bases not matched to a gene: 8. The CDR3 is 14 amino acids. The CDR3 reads CASSSDRFSNEQYF. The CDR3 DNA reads TGTGCCAGCAGCTCGGACAGGTTTTCTAACGAGCAGTACTTC.

CDR3 region: CASSRKQEWDKNIQYF. The CDR3 DNA reads as TGTGCCAGCTCACGGAAACAGGAATGGGACAAAAACATTCAGTACTTC. The J gene is TRBJ2-4, the V gene TRBV18; D possibly corresponds to TRBD1 (5 bases). The germline V gene has CDR1 KGHSH and CDR2 LQKENI. The CDR3 length is 16 residues. Between the trimmed V and J ends, which lost 4 bases and 3 bases, there was a span of 16 bases.

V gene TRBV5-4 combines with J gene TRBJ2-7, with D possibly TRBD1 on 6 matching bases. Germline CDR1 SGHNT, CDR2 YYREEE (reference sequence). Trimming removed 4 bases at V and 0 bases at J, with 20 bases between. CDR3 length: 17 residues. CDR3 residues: CASSPHPRTAYSYEQYF. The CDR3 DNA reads TGTGCCAGCAGCCCCCACCCCCGGACAGCATACTCCTACGAGCAGTACTTC.

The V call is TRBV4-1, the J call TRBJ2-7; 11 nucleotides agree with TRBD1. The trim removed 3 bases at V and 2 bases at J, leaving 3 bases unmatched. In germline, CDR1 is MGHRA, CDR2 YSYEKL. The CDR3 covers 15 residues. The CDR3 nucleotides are TGCGCCAGCAGCCACCGGGACAGGGGGGCCTACGAGCAGTACTTC. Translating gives CASSHRDRGAYEQYF.

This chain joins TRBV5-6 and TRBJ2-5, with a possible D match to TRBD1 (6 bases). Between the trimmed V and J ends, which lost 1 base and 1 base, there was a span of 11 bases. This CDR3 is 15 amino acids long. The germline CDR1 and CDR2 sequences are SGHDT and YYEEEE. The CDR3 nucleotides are TGTGCCAGCAGCTTGAGGGCAGGGGTCCAAGAGACCCAGTACTTC. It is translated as CASSLRAGVQETQYF.

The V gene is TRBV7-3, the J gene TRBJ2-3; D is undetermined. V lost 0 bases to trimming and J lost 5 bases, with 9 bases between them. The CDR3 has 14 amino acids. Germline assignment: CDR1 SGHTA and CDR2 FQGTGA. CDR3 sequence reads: CASSLTPGGDTQYF. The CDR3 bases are TGTGCCAGCAGCTTAACCCCCGGCGGAGATACGCAGTATTTT.

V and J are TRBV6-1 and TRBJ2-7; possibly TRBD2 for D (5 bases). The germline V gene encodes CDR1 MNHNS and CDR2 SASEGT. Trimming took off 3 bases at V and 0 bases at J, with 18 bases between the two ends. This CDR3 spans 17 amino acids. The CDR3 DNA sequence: TGTGCCAGCAGTGAGCTGATAGGGAGCCTAGACTCCTACGAGCAGTACTTC. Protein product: CASSELIGSLDSYEQYF.

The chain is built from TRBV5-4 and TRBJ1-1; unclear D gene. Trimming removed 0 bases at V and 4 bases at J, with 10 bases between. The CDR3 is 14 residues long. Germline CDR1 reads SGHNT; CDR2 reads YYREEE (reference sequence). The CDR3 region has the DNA TGTGCCAGCAGCTTGGTGGGTCGGGGCACTGAAGCTTTCTTT. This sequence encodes CASSLVGRGTEAFF.

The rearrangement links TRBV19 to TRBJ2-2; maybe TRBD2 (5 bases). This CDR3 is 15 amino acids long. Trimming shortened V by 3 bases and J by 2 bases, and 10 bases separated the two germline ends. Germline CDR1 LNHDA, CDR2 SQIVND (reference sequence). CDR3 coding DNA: TGTGCCAGTAGTATCTCGGGGATTAACACCGGGGAGCTGTTTTTT. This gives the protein CASSISGINTGELFF.

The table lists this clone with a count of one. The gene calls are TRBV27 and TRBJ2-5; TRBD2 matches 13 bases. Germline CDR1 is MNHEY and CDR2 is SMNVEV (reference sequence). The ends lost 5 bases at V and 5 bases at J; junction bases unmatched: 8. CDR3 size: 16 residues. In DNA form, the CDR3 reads TGTGCCAGCAGTGCCCTACTAGCGGGAGGGTGGGAGACCCAGTACTTC. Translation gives CASSALLAGGWETQYF.

DNA of the CDR3: TGTGCCAGCAGCGGGACTAGCGGGATTGACTACGAGCAGTACTTC. Protein product: CASSGTSGIDYEQYF. The V call is TRBV7-8, the J call TRBJ2-7, with TRBD2 matching 13 bases. With 5 bases clipped from V and 3 bases from J, the junction kept 4 bases outside the gene matches. Germline assignment: CDR1 SGHVS and CDR2 FQNEAQ. This CDR3 has 15 residues.

Written as DNA, the CDR3 is TGTGCCAGCAGCTTAGCGGGGGGGGCAGCAAGCGAGCAGTACTTC. It specifies CASSLAGGAASEQYF. The rearrangement joins TRBV7-2 to TRBJ2-7; D might be TRBD2 (7 bases). Trimming removed 0 bases at V and 6 bases at J, with 15 bases between. Germline V CDR1 and CDR2: SGHTA, FQGNSA. The CDR3 totals 15 residues.

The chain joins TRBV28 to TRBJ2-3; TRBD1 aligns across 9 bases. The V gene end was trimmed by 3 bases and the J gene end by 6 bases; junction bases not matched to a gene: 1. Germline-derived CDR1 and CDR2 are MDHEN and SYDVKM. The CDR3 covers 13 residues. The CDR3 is CASSLGTGDTQYF. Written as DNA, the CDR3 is TGTGCCAGCAGTTTGGGGACAGGGGATACGCAGTATTTT.

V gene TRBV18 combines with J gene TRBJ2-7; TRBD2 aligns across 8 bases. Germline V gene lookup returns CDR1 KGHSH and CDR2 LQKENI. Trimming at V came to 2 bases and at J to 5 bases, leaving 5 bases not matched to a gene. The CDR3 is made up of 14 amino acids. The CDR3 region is CASSPRLALNEQYF. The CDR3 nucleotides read TGTGCCAGCTCACCAAGACTAGCGCTCAACGAGCAGTACTTC.

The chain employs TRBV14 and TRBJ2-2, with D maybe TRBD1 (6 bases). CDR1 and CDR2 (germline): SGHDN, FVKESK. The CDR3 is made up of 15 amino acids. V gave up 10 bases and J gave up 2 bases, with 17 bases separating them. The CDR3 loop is CATTPRTANTGELFF. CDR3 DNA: TGTGCCACTACTCCCAGGACAGCCAACACCGGGGAGCTGTTTTTT.

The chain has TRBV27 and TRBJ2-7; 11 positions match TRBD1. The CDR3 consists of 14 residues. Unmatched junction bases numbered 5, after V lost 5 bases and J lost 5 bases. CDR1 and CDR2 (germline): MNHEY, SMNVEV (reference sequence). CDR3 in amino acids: CASSPRTGGDEQYF. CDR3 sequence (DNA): TGTGCCAGCAGTCCACGGACAGGGGGCGACGAGCAGTACTTC.

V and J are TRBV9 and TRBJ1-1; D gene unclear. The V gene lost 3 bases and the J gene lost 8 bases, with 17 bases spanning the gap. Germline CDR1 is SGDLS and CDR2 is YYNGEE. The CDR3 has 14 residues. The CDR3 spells CASSASDGEREAFF. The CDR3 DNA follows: TGTGCCAGCAGCGCCAGCGACGGGGAAAGGGAAGCTTTCTTT.

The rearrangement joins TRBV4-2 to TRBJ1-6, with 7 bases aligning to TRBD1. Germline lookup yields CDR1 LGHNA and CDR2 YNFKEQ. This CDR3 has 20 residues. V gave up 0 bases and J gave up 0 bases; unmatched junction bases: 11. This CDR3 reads CASSQDLQGGLSSYNSPLHF. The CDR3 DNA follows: TGTGCCAGCAGCCAAGATCTCCAGGGGGGTCTGAGCTCCTATAATTCACCCCTCCACTTT.

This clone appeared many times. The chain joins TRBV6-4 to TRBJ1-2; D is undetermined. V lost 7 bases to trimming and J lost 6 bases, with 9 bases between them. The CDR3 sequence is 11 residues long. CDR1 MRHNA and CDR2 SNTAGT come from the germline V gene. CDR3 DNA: TGTGCCAGCATCCCCCCGGATGGCTACACCTTC. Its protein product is CASIPPDGYTF.

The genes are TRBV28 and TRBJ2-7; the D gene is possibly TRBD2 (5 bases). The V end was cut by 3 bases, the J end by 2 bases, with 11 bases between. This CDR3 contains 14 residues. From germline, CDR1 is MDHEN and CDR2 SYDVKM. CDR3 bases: TGTGCCAGCAGTTTGCTAGCTCCTACCTACGAGCAGTACTTC. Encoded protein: CASSLLAPTYEQYF.